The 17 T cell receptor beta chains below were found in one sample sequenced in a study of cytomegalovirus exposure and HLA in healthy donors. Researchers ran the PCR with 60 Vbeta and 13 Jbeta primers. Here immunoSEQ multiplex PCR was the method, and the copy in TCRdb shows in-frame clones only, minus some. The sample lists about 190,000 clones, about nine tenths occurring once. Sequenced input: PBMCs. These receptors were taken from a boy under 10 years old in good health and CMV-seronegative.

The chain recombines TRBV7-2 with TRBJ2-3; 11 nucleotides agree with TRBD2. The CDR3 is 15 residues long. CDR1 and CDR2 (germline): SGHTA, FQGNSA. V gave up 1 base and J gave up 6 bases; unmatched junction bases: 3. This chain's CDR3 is CASSLVAGGQDTQYF. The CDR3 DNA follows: TGTGCCAGCAGCTTAGTAGCGGGGGGGCAGGATACGCAGTATTTT.

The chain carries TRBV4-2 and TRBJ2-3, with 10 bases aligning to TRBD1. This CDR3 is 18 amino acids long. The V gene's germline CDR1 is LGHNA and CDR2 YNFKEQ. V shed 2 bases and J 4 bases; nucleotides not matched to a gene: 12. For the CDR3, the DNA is TGTGCCAGCAGCCAATCAGTCCCGGACAGGGGGTTGGCAGATACGCAGTATTTT. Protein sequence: CASSQSVPDRGLADTQYF.

CDR3 nucleotide sequence: TGTGCCAGCAGCGGCTCGGAGGGGGCCCCAGATACGCAGTATTTT. This sequence encodes CASSGSEGAPDTQYF. The chain uses TRBV7-9 and TRBJ2-3; a weak D match, TRBD1 (7 bases). The CDR3 is 15 residues long. V was cut by 5 bases and J by 4 bases, with 16 bases left in between. The germline V gene has CDR1 SEHNR and CDR2 FQNEAQ (reference sequence).

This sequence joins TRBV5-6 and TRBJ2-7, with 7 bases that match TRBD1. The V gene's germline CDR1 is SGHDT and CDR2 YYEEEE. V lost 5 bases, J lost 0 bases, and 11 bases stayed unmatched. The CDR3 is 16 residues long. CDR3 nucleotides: TGTGCCAGCAGTACTACCGGGACAGCGAACTCCTACGAGCAGTACTTC. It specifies CASSTTGTANSYEQYF.

The CDR3 reads CASSLSVTPNEQFF. The CDR3 bases are TGTGCCAGCAGTTTATCGGTGACTCCTAACGAGCAGTTCTTC. This chain connects TRBV27 to TRBJ2-1; D call uncertain. V was cut by 0 bases and J by 10 bases, with 13 bases left in between. This CDR3 has 14 amino acids. CDR1 MNHEY and CDR2 SMNVEV come from the germline V gene (reference sequence).

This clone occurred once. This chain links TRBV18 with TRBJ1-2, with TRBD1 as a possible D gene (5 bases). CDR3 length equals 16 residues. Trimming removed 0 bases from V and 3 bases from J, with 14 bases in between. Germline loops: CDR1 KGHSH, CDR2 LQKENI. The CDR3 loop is CASSPPTGKIDYGYTF. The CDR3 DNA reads TGTGCCAGCTCACCACCAACAGGAAAGATTGACTATGGCTACACCTTC.

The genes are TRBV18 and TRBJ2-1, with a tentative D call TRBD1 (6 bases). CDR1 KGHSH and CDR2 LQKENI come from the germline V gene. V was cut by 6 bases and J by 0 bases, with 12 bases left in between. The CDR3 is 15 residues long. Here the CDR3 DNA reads TGTGCCAGCTCGACAGGCATTCACTCCTACAATGAGCAGTTCTTC. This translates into CASSTGIHSYNEQFF.

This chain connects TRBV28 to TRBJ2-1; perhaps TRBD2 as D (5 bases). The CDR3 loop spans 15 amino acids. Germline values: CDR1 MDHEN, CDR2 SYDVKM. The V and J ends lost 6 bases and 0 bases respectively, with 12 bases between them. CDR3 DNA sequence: TGTGCCAGCAGGTCCGGGGTCAGCTCCTACAATGAGCAGTTCTTC. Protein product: CASRSGVSSYNEQFF.

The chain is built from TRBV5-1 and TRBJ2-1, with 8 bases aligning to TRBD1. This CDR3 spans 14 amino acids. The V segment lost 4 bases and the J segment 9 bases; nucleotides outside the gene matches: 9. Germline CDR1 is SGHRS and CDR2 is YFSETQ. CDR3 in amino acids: CASSGEPTGAEQFF. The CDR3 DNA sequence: TGCGCCAGCAGCGGGGAGCCGACAGGGGCTGAGCAGTTCTTC.

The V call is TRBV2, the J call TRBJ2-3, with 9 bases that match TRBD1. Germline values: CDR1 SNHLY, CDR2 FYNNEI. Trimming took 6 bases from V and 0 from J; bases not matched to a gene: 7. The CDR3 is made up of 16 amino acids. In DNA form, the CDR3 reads TGTGCCAGCAGGCCCTTGGGACAGGGTAGCACAGATACGCAGTATTTT. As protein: CASRPLGQGSTDTQYF.

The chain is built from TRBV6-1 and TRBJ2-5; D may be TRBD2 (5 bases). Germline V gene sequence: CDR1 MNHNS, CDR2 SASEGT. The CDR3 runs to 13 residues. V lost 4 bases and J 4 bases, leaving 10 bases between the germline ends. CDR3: CASSGTSRETQYF. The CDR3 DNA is TGTGCCAGCAGTGGGACTTCCAGAGAGACCCAGTACTTC.

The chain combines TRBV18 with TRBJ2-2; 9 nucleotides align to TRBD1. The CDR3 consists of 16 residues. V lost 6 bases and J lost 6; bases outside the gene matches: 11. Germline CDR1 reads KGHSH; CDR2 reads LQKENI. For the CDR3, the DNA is TGTGCCAGCTCTAAGTCTGGGACAGGGTTATCCGGGGAGCTGTTTTTT. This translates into CASSKSGTGLSGELFF. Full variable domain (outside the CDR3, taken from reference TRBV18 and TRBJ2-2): NAGVMQNPRHLVRRRGQEARLRCSPMKGHSHVYWYRQLPEEGLKFMVYLQKENIIDESGMPKERFSAEFPKEGPSILRIQQVVRGDSAAYFCASSKSGTGLSGELFFGEGSRLTVL.

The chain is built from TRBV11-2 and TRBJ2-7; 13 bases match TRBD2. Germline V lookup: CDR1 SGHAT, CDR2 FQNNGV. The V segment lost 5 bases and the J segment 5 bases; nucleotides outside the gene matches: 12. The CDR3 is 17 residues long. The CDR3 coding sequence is TGTGCCAGCAGCCCCTTGATTGAACTAGCGGGAGGGAACGAGCAGTACTTC. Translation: CASSPLIELAGGNEQYF.

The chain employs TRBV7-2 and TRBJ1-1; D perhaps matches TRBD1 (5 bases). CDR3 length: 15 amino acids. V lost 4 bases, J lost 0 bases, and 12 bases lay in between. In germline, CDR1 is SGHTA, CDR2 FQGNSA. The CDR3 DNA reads TGTGCCAGCAGCTCCGGCCAGGGTCTGAACACTGAAGCTTTCTTT. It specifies CASSSGQGLNTEAFF.

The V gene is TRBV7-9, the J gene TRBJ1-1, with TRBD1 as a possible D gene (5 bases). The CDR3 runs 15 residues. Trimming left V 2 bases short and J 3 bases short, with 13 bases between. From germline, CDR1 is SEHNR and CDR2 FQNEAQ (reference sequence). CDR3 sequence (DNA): TGTGCCAGCAGCTTACGCCAGGGCGGAGACACTGAAGCTTTCTTT. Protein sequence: CASSLRQGGDTEAFF.

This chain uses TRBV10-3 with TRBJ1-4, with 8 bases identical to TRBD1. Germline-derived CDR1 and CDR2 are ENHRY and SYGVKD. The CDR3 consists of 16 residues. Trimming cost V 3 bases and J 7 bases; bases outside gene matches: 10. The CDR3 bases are TGTGCCATCAGTGAACGCAGCGGGACAGGCCCTGAAAAACTGTTTTTT. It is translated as CAISERSGTGPEKLFF.

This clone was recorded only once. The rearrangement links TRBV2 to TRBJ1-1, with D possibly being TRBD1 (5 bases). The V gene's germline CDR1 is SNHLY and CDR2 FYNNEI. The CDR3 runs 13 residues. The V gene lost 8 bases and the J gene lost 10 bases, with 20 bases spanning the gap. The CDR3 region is CASEGRRDDRAFF. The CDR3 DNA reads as TGTGCCAGCGAGGGACGGAGGGACGATCGAGCTTTCTTT.